This entry is about one T cell receptor beta chain. In the source study's methods: Amplification of reference gene primers provided the estimated nucleated cell counts. The table came from immunoSEQ multiplex PCR; TCRdb's copy has only in-frame clones and leaves some out. Clone size and the V and J calls come from that table; the DNA yielded D and trimming. The sample holds fewer than 40,000 clones, roughly nine tenths seen once. This record belongs to a study of blood T cell repertoires in COVID-19. As for the study in general: Specimens from acute and convalescent COVID-19 originated in the United States, Italy and Spain. Sample material is recorded as cDNA or gDNA derived from T cells, B-cell-depleted T cells, or PBMCs.

Trimming stripped 4 bases from V and 7 bases from J, with 11 bases between. This CDR3 spans 13 amino acids. Germline values: CDR1 LNHDA, CDR2 SQIVND (reference sequence). The sequenced sample consisted of peripheral blood. The gene calls are TRBV19 and TRBJ2-1; D is perhaps TRBD2 (6 bases). The receptor was derived from an elderly man with acute or convalescent COVID-19. The CDR3 spells CASSRGLLNEQFF. In nucleotides, the CDR3 is TGTGCCAGTAGTAGGGGACTCCTGAATGAGCAGTTCTTC.